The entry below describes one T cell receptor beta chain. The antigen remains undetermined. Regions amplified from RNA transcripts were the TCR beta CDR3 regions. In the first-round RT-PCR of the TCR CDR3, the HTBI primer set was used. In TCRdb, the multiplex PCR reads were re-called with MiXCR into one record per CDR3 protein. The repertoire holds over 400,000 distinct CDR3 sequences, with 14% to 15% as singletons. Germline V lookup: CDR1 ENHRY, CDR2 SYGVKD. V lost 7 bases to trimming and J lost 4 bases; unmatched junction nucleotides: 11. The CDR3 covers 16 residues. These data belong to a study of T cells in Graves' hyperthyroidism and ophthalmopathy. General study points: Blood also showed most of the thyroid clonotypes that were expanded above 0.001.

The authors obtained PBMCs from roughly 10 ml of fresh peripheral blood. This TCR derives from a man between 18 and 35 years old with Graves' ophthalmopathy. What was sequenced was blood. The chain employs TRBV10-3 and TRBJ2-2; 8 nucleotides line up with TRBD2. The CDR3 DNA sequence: TGTGCCATCAAAGGGATGAGCGGGAGTATCACCGGGGAGCTGTTTTTT. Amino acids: CAIKGMSGSITGELFF.